Each of the 19 T cell receptor beta chains below was sequenced from the same sample in a study of cytomegalovirus exposure and HLA in healthy donors. 13 Jbeta primers and 60 Vbeta primers were used for the PCR. Assay used: immunoSEQ multiplex PCR; TCRdb lists only in-frame clones, some missing. The sample has 130,000 or so clones, 83% seen once. The sample comprised PBMCs. These receptors all stem from a man in his forties or fifties in good health and CMV-seronegative.

This clone was observed a handful of times. This chain links TRBV5-6 with TRBJ1-2, with 12 nucleotides matching TRBD1. The V and J ends lost 2 bases and 6 bases, in that order; junction bases with no gene match: 2. Germline V gene data show CDR1 as SGHDT and CDR2 as YYEEEE. This CDR3 spans 14 amino acids. DNA of the CDR3: TGTGCCAGCAGCTTCGGGACAGGGGGCAATGGCTACACCTTC. This sequence encodes CASSFGTGGNGYTF.

V gene TRBV29-1 combines with J gene TRBJ1-3, with a weak D call TRBD1 (5 bases). CDR1 and CDR2 (germline): SQVTM, ANQGSEA. Trimming stripped 3 bases from V and 3 bases from J, with 9 bases between. The CDR3 is 13 residues long. This CDR3 reads CSVDGGGGNTIYF. CDR3 nucleotide sequence: TGCAGCGTTGATGGGGGGGGTGGAAACACCATATATTTT.

The chain has TRBV5-1 and TRBJ2-7; 11 bases fit TRBD2. Germline V gene sequence: CDR1 SGHRS, CDR2 YFSETQ. This CDR3 is 13 amino acids long. After removal of 5 bases from V and 4 bases from J, the junction contained 2 bases not matched to a gene. CDR3 region: CASRLAGVYEQYF. The CDR3 DNA reads TGCGCCAGCAGACTAGCGGGAGTTTACGAGCAGTACTTC.

The genes are TRBV28 and TRBJ1-2; the match to TRBD1 covers 8 bases. V lost 5 bases, J lost 7 bases, and 6 bases stayed unmatched. Germline V gene sequence: CDR1 MDHEN, CDR2 SYDVKM. This CDR3 is built from 13 residues. CDR3 sequence (DNA): TGTGCCAGCAGTCAAGGACAGGGAGCTGGCTACACCTTC. Encoded protein: CASSQGQGAGYTF.

The chain has TRBV6-5 and TRBJ1-1; 8 nucleotides match TRBD1. Germline values: CDR1 MNHEY, CDR2 SVGAGI. Germline trimming cut 5 bases from V and 4 bases from J; bases unmatched to any gene: 3. CDR3 length equals 13 residues. The CDR3 nucleotides read TGTGCCAGCAGTCGGACAGGGAGCACTGAAGCTTTCTTT. Amino acid sequence: CASSRTGSTEAFF.

This chain joins TRBV28 and TRBJ2-7; TRBD2 aligns across 7 bases. The length of the CDR3 is 15 residues. V dropped 5 bases and J dropped 4; count of bases not matched to a gene: 11. Germline assignment: CDR1 MDHEN and CDR2 SYDVKM. As DNA, the CDR3 is TGTGCCAGCAGTCCCTCGGGTGGGGGGGGGTACGAGCAGTACTTC. This translates into CASSPSGGGGYEQYF.

The chain combines TRBV7-6 with TRBJ2-3, with TRBD2 identical over 12 bases. This CDR3 spans 16 amino acids. Trimming removed 5 bases from V and 2 bases from J; junction bases left unmatched: 5. The germline V gene encodes CDR1 SGHVS and CDR2 FNYEAQ. For the CDR3, the DNA is TGTGCCAGCAGCACAGGACTAGCGGGGAACACAGATACGCAGTATTTT. It codes for CASSTGLAGNTDTQYF.

The chain employs TRBV6-4 and TRBJ2-1; the match to TRBD2 covers 16 bases. CDR3 length: 16 amino acids. Losses at the gene ends were 5 bases for V and 8 bases for J; bases not matched to a gene: 6. Looked up from germline, CDR1 is MRHNA and CDR2 is SNTAGT. The CDR3 DNA reads as TGTGCCAGCAGTCCGGGACTAGCGGGAGGGCCTTATGAGCAGTTCTTC. It is translated as CASSPGLAGGPYEQFF.

The chain has TRBV2 and TRBJ2-3; D is possibly TRBD2 (7 bases). V lost 5 bases to trimming and J lost 3 bases, with 12 bases between them. The CDR3 contains 14 residues. The V gene's germline CDR1 is SNHLY and CDR2 FYNNEI. The DNA of the CDR3 is TGTGCCAGCAGTACTGGGGGGGCGACAGATACGCAGTATTTT. Residues: CASSTGGATDTQYF.

The rearrangement joins TRBV2 to TRBJ1-1, with 10 bases that match TRBD1. Germline trimming cut 5 bases from V and 4 bases from J; bases unmatched to any gene: 7. The CDR3 extends over 15 amino acids. CDR1 is SNHLY, CDR2 FYNNEI, per germline. DNA for the CDR3: TGTGCCAGCAGTCCCGGGACAGGGGCGGTCACTGAAGCTTTCTTT. It yields the protein CASSPGTGAVTEAFF.

The rearrangement joins TRBV5-1 to TRBJ2-1; TRBD2 agrees at 13 bases. The CDR3 covers 16 residues. Germline CDR1 SGHRS, CDR2 YFSETQ. V lost 4 bases to trimming and J lost 7 bases; unmatched junction nucleotides: 8. This chain's CDR3 is CASSDGLAGVENEQFF. The DNA of the CDR3 is TGCGCCAGCAGCGACGGACTAGCGGGAGTTGAAAATGAGCAGTTCTTC.

The rearrangement joins TRBV7-9 to TRBJ2-1, with 7 nucleotides matching TRBD1. The germline CDR1 and CDR2 sequences are SEHNR and FQNEAQ (reference sequence). Losses at the gene ends were 4 bases for V and 5 bases for J; bases not matched to a gene: 8. There are 15 residues in the CDR3. This chain's CDR3 is CASSSITGQNNEQFF. In nucleotides, the CDR3 is TGTGCCAGCAGCTCCATCACGGGACAGAACAATGAGCAGTTCTTC. The full variable domain, with the rest looked up from reference TRBV7-9 and TRBJ2-1, is DTGVSQNPRHKITKRGQNVTFRCDPISEHNRLYWYRQTLGQGPEFLTYFQNEAQLEKSRLLSDRFSAERPKGSFSTLEIQRTEQGDSAMYLCASSSITGQNNEQFFGPGTRLTVL.

This sequence joins TRBV12-5 and TRBJ1-3, with 7 bases fitting TRBD1. The CDR3 consists of 17 residues. CDR1 and CDR2 from the germline V gene are LGHNT and FRNRAP. Trimming took 2 bases from V and 2 from J; bases not matched to a gene: 9. CDR3 bases: TGTGCTAGTGGTTTGCCCTCCGACAGGGAGACTGGAAACACCATATATTTT. Amino acids: CASGLPSDRETGNTIYF.

This chain links TRBV7-6 with TRBJ2-7; the match to TRBD2 covers 8 bases. This CDR3 has 15 residues. V gave up 3 bases and J gave up 4 bases; unmatched junction bases: 8. CDR1 is SGHVS, CDR2 FNYEAQ, per germline. CDR3 coding DNA: TGTGCCAGCAGCTTCGGGGGGGAAGGGGTGTACGAGCAGTACTTC. The encoded protein is CASSFGGEGVYEQYF.

V usage is TRBV5-4 and J usage is TRBJ1-1; 7 bases fit TRBD1. V gave up 4 bases and J gave up 2 bases; unmatched junction bases: 14. The CDR3 runs to 17 residues. From germline, CDR1 is SGHNT and CDR2 YYREEE (reference sequence). As DNA, the CDR3 is TGTGCCAGCAGCCTATCCGGGACAGAATTTAGAAACACTGAAGCTTTCTTT. Translating it yields CASSLSGTEFRNTEAFF. Based on the CDR3 plus reference TRBV5-4 and TRBJ1-1, the full variable domain is ETGVTQSPTHLIKTRGQQVTLRCSSQSGHNTVSWYQQALGQGPQFIFQYYREEENGRGNFPPRFSGLQFPNYSSELNVNALELDDSALYLCASSLSGTEFRNTEAFFGQGTRLTVV.

The chain joins TRBV5-6 to TRBJ1-2; TRBD1 matches 8 bases. This CDR3 region has 14 residues. V trimming: 0 bases; J trimming: 7 bases; junction bases outside the gene matches: 5. Per germline, CDR1 SGHDT and CDR2 YYEEEE. In DNA form, the CDR3 reads TGTGCCAGCAGCTTGGGGACAGGGCCAGCTGGCTACACCTTC. Translation: CASSLGTGPAGYTF.

This clone was seen a few times. The gene calls are TRBV5-1 and TRBJ1-1; D gene ambiguous. Trimming removed 6 bases at V and 1 base at J, with 13 bases between. CDR3 size: 14 residues. The germline V gene has CDR1 SGHRS and CDR2 YFSETQ. In DNA form, the CDR3 reads TGCGCCAGCAACTGGGAGTTAGGGAACACTGAAGCTTTCTTT. Its translation: CASNWELGNTEAFF.

A single count supports this clone. The gene calls are TRBV6-1 and TRBJ1-5; weak D call: TRBD1 (6 bases). The CDR3 covers 14 residues. Trimming left V 7 bases short and J 2 bases short, with 12 bases between. Germline V lookup: CDR1 MNHNS, CDR2 SASEGT. DNA of the CDR3: TGTGCCAGCACGAAACAGGGAGGCAATCAGCCCCAGCATTTT. It translates to CASTKQGGNQPQHF.

This chain connects TRBV7-9 to TRBJ1-2; TRBD1 matches at 10 bases. The CDR3 consists of 16 residues. CDR1 is SEHNR and CDR2 is FQNEAQ in the germline V gene (reference sequence). The V and J ends lost 6 bases and 1 base, in that order; junction bases with no gene match: 8. In nucleotides, the CDR3 is TGTGCCAGCAGGCGGGACAGGGGTCCATTTAACTATGGCTACACCTTC. As protein: CASRRDRGPFNYGYTF.